The T cell receptor (beta chain) described here comes from a study of PD-1 blockade in classical Hodgkin lymphoma. Whole-study results and caveats: Reports indicated that newly diagnosed patients had lower baseline TCR diversity than healthy donors did. A significant rise in TCR diversity by C4D1 was seen for CD4+ but not CD8+ cells.

All the patients suffered relapse after autologous stem cell transplantation, and brentuximab vedotin exposure differed. As for this clone: The antigen is undetermined.

The CDR3 has 15 residues. Germline CDR1 reads LNHDA; CDR2 reads SQIVND (reference sequence). Germline trimming cut 6 bases from V and 4 bases from J; bases unmatched to any gene: 4. Sequencing used immunoSEQ multiplex PCR; TCRdb keeps in-frame clones, though not all of them. The sample shows about 37,000 clones, less than 85% of them seen only once. The TCR comes from a human donor with classical Hodgkin lymphoma. Sequencing was performed on peripheral blood mononuclear cells (PBMCs), taken before the second cycle of nivolumab. J is TRBJ1-6 and V is TRBV19; 9 nucleotides line up with TRBD1. The CDR3: CASRTGGTYNSPLHF. The CDR3 region has the DNA TGTGCCAGTAGGACAGGGGGTACTTATAATTCACCCCTCCACTTT.